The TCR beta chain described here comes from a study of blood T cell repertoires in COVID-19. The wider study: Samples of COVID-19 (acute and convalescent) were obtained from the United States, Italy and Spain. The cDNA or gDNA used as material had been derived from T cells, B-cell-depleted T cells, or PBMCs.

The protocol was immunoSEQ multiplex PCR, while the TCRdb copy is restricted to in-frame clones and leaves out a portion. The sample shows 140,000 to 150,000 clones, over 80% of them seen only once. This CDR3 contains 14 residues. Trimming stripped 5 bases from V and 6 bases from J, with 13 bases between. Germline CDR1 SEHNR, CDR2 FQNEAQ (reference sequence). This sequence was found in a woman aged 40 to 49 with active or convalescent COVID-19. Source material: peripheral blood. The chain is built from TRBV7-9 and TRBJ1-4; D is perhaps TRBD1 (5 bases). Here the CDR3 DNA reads TGTGCCAGCAGCCCACCAGGGTTTGATGAAAAACTGTTTTTT. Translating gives CASSPPGFDEKLFF.